One and the same sample provided the 9 T cell receptor beta chains below, sequenced in a study of response to subunit inactivated influenza vaccine (dated by TCRdb to about 2018). The library was prepared using RT-PCR. Sequenced on an Illumina HiSeq 2500. The public reads were reanalyzed by TCRdb: fastp trimming at Q25, MiXCR alignment, in-frame beta chains only. Each CDR3 protein appears once, grouped with its most common genes and DNA. The sample table records 600,000 to 700,000 distinct CDR3 sequences; about 15% of these occur just once. Around 7.6% of the sample comes from the top ten. Source: PBMCs from blood, taken about 14 days before vaccination. Receptors were obtained from a man aged 50 to 59 who received an inactivated influenza vaccine. Donor details come from another sample of the same person, matched by shared clones.

In this sample, this clonotype turned up many times. V is TRBV12-3 or TRBV12-4 and J is TRBJ2-3, with TRBD2 as a possible D gene (5 bases). The CDR3 has 14 amino acids. V was trimmed by 3 bases and J by 2 bases, leaving 9 bases between them. In DNA form, the CDR3 reads TGTGCCAGCAGTTTCAGCGGATTCACAGATACGCAGTATTTT. It codes for CASSFSGFTDTQYF.

In this sample, this clonotype turned up a few times. This sequence joins TRBV28 and TRBJ2-7; D gene ambiguous. This CDR3 region has 13 residues. V was clipped by 3 bases and J by 2 bases, with 8 bases between them. Germline CDR1 MDHEN, CDR2 SYDVKM. The DNA of the CDR3 is TGTGCCAGCAGTTTGGGTTTCCCCTACGAGCAGTACTTC. Translation: CASSLGFPYEQYF.

The rearrangement uses TRBV7-2 and TRBJ2-1; tentative D call: TRBD2 (5 bases). Germline V gene lookup returns CDR1 SGHTA and CDR2 FQGNSA. CDR3 length: 15 amino acids. V was trimmed by 1 base and J by 4 bases, leaving 11 bases between them. CDR3 protein: CASSLDGSVYNEQFF. For the CDR3, the DNA is TGTGCCAGCAGCTTAGATGGTAGCGTATACAATGAGCAGTTCTTC.

The sample holds a few counts of this clonotype. V usage is TRBV7-2 and J usage is TRBJ2-1; 7 bases line up with TRBD2. The J segment lost 4 bases and the V segment lost 4 bases, leaving 10 bases of the junction unmatched. The CDR3 is 16 residues long. CDR1 and CDR2 (germline): SGHTA, FQGNSA. CDR3 nucleotide sequence: TGTGCCAGCAGCTCCCTAGCGGCCGCCAGGTACAATGAGCAGTTCTTC. Translating gives CASSSLAAARYNEQFF. The whole variable domain, remainder taken from reference TRBV7-2 and TRBJ2-1, is GAGVSQSPSNKVTEKGKDVELRCDPISGHTALYWYRQSLGQGLEFLIYFQGNSAPDKSGLPSDRFSAERTGGSVSTLTIQRTQQEDSAVYLCASSSLAAARYNEQFFGPGTRLTVL.

There are a few counts of this clonotype. The CDR3 region has the DNA TGCAGTGCTAACGGACTAGCTGCAGGTCAAGAGACCCAGTACTTC. Its protein is CSANGLAAGQETQYF. The rearrangement uses TRBV20-1 and TRBJ2-5; 8 nucleotides line up with TRBD2. CDR1 and CDR2 from the germline V gene are DFQATT and SNEGSKA (reference sequence). The CDR3 is 15 residues long. The V segment lost 4 bases and the J segment 2 bases; nucleotides outside the gene matches: 9.

The J gene is TRBJ2-5, the V gene TRBV20-1, with 10 bases lining up with TRBD2. The CDR3 totals 14 residues. The germline gives CDR1 DFQATT, CDR2 SNEGSKA (reference sequence). V dropped 3 bases and J dropped 5; count of bases not matched to a gene: 6. The DNA for the CDR3 is TGCAGTGCTAGCCCAGCGGGAGGGCTCGAGACCCAGTACTTC. Amino acid sequence: CSASPAGGLETQYF.

The J gene is TRBJ2-1, the V gene TRBV11-2, with TRBD2 identical over 9 bases. The CDR3 is made up of 18 amino acids. V lost 5 bases, J lost 3 bases, and 14 bases stayed unmatched. The germline gives CDR1 SGHAT, CDR2 FQNNGV. Here the CDR3 reads CASSPGVGSGGYYNEQFF. CDR3 in DNA: TGTGCCAGCAGCCCCGGTGTTGGAAGCGGGGGGTACTACAATGAGCAGTTCTTC.

This clonotype was seen only a few times. The rearrangement links TRBV12-3 or TRBV12-4 to TRBJ1-2, with D possibly TRBD1 on 6 matching bases. V lost 5 bases to trimming and J lost 4 bases, with 20 bases between them. The CDR3 is 16 amino acids. The CDR3 DNA reads as TGTGCCAGCAGTACCGCGGGGGGCGCGAGGCGCTATGGCTACACCTTC. Protein: CASSTAGGARRYGYTF.

V is TRBV12-3 or TRBV12-4 and J is TRBJ1-4; D gene uncertain. V was shortened by 3 bases and J by 0 bases, with 5 bases between the two germline ends. The CDR3 runs to 14 residues. The CDR3 nucleotides are TGTGCCAGCAGTTTCCGTGCAACTAATGAAAAACTGTTTTTT. Translation: CASSFRATNEKLFF.